This TCR beta chain comes out of a study of blood T cell repertoires in COVID-19 (dated by TCRdb to the early 2020s). General notes on the study: The collaborator samples originated in the United States, Italy and Spain and spanned the acute and convalescent phases of COVID-19. The samples were drawn from the first 160 participants of the ongoing ImmuneRACE study and from 950 to 1,500 subjects provided by 6 global collaborators. The prospective study material was composed of cDNA or gDNA derived from T cells, B-cell-depleted T cells, or PBMCs. Deeply sampled blood TCRbeta repertoires from subjects exposed to, actively infected with, or recovered from COVID-19 were included in the dataset. A freely available public database, intended as a resource for researchers studying the immune response to SARS-CoV-2, is where the repertoires were released. A de-identified subject ID, COVID-19 status, age in years and sex were almost always included in the sample metadata. Where available, HLA class I and class II types were obtained from metadata supplied by the sample provider rather than from assay-based typing.

TCRbeta CDR3 regions were amplified from genomic DNA using the immunoSEQ Assay, a bias-controlled multiplex PCR. Turning to the authors' computational methods: Within the assay, amplification of reference gene primers was used to estimate how many nucleated cells each sample contained. To quantify the absolute abundance of each unique TCRbeta CDR3 rearrangement, sequence reads were collapsed and filtered. For each sample, productive Simpson clonality was calculated as the square root of Simpson's diversity index over productive rearrangements. The immuneACCESS repertoire file appears here via TCRdb, limited to in-frame rearrangements. These files lack a portion of the clones; in checked studies, under half of the deficit traces to unresolved V genes, and the cause of the others is not known. The V and J calls and clone size are taken from that table; D and trimming were inferred from the DNA. Here the sample has 220,000 or so clones; around 89% occur a single time. In total, the top ten clones hold around 15% of the sample.

General study outcomes and caveats: How much clinical and demographic metadata was included differed by source and by participant, and the metadata was provided uncurated.

In the prospective study, participants were about 18 to 95 years old, resided in fewer than 25 geographic areas of the United States, and were enrolled through a virtual design. In the prospective study, participants were assigned to cohorts based on the clinical history participants reported in a screening survey and a study questionnaire. Exposed participants had been in contact, within 2 weeks of entering the study, with a person who had a PCR-confirmed or clinician-diagnosed case of COVID-19. In the prospective study, whole blood, serum and a nasopharyngeal or oropharyngeal swab were collected from each participant by mobile phlebotomists. Additional blood draws and questionnaires over an approximately 2-month period could optionally be provided by prospective study participants. Before DNA extraction, prospective study blood samples were shipped either frozen or at room temperature. Turning to this clone: There is no known antigen for this receptor. No quality values exist for individual bases; no much larger clone is one base distant.

Sequences KGHSH (CDR1) and LQKENI (CDR2) are obtained from the germline V gene. The CDR3 numbers 16 residues from cysteine through phenylalanine. The entry retains the CDR3 DNA only, 48 bases that are in frame from base 1. Relative to germline, V is missing 0 bases and J is missing 3 bases, with 4 bases of the junction outside any gene match. Sequences were obtained from PBMCs or T cells enriched from blood (not recorded which). The rearrangement joined TRBV18 to TRBJ1-5, and TRBD1 aligns with 8 junction nucleotides. The clonotype comes from a man aged 25 to 45 who had been exposed to COVID-19. Here the CDR3 is given as CASSPPGTGDNQPQHF. Here is the DNA: TGTGCCAGCTCACCACCTGGGACAGGAGACAATCAGCCCCAGCATTTT.